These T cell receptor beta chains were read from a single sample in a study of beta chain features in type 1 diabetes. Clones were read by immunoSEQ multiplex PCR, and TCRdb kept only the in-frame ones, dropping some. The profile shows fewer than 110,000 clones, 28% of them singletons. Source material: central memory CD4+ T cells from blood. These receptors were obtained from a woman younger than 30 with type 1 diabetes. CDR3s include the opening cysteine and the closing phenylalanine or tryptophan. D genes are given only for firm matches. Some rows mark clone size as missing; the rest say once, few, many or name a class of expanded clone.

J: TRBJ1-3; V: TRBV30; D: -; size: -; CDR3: CAWSVSTHSGNTIYF; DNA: TGTGCCTGGAGTGTTTCGACACACTCTGGAAACACCATATATTTT
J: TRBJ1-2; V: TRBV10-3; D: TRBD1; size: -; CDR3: CAINPTGVGYGYTF; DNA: TGTGCCATCAACCCGACAGGGGTCGGGTATGGCTACACCTTC
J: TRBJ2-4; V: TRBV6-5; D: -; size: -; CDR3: CASSYSSQGLGIQYF; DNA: TGTGCCAGCAGTTACTCTTCTCAGGGTCTAGGCATTCAGTACTTC
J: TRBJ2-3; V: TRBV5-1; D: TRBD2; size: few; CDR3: CASRYDSGRGTDTQYF; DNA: TGCGCCAGCAGATATGACAGCGGGAGGGGCACAGATACGCAGTATTTT
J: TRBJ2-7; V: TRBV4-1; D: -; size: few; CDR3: CASSQVKTAAYEQYF; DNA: TGCGCCAGCAGCCAAGTCAAAACAGCTGCCTACGAGCAGTACTTC
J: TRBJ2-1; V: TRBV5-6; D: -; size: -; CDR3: CASSLALDRQGGGEQFF; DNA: TGTGCCAGCAGCTTGGCCTTGGACCGGCAGGGAGGCGGTGAGCAGTTCTTC
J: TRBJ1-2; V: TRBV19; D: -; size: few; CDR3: CASSLDRGGIYGYTF; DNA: TGTGCCAGTAGCCTGGACCGCGGGGGTATCTATGGCTACACCTTC
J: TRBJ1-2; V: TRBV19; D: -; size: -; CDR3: CASSFIGGNYGYTF; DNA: TGTGCCAGCAGTTTCATTGGGGGCAACTATGGCTACACCTTC
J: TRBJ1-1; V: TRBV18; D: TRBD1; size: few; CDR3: CASSLSGQGATEAFF; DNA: TGTGCCAGCTCACTATCCGGCCAGGGGGCCACTGAAGCTTTCTTT
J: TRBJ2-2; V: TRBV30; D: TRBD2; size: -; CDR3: CAWSKSSGSTTGELFF; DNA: TGTGCCTGGAGTAAATCTAGCGGGAGTACCACCGGGGAGCTGTTTTTT
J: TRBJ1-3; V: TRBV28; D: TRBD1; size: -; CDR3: CASFPGGTLNTIYF; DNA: TGTGCCAGCTTCCCAGGGGGGACTTTAAACACCATATATTTT
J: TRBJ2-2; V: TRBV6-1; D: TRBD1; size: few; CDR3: CAGTDQNTGELFF; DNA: TGTGCTGGGACAGATCAGAACACCGGGGAGCTGTTTTTT
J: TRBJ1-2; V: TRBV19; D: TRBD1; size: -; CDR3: CASREGANGYTF; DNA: TGTGCCAGTAGAGAGGGGGCCAATGGCTACACCTTC
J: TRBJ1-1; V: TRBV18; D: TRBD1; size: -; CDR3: CASSPGQAVEAFF; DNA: TGTGCCAGCTCACCAGGACAGGCCGTTGAAGCTTTCTTT
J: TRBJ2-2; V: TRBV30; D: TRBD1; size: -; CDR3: CAWRPGGTGELFF; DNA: TGTGCCTGGAGGCCAGGGGGCACCGGGGAGCTGTTTTTT
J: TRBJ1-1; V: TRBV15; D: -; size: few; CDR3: CATSRAPYTEAFF; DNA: TGTGCCACCAGCAGAGCTCCTTACACTGAAGCTTTCTTT
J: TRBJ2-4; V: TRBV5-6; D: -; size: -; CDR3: CASSLENIQYF; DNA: TGTGCCAGCAGCTTAGAGAACATTCAGTACTTC
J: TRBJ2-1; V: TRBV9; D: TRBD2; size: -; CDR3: CASSPTPSGPYNEQFF; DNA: TGTGCCAGCAGCCCTACCCCTAGCGGACCCTACAATGAGCAGTTCTTC
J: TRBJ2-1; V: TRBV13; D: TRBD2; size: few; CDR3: CASSIAGVSLGNEQFF; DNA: TGTGCCAGCAGTATAGCGGGAGTATCCCTGGGCAATGAGCAGTTCTTC
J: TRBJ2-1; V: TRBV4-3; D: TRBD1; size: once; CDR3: CASSQTGQGGSGQFF; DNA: TGCGCCAGCAGCCAAACGGGACAGGGGGGCAGTGGGCAGTTCTTC
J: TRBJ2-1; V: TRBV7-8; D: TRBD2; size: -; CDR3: CASSLGTSGRWRDEQFF; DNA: TGTGCCAGCAGCTTAGGGACTAGCGGGAGGTGGCGCGATGAGCAGTTCTTC
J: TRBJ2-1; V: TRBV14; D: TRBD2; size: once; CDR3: CASSPGVAGDNEQFF; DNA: TGTGCCAGCAGCCCGGGGGTAGCGGGAGACAATGAGCAGTTCTTC
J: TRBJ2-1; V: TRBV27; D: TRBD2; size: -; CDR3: CASSVLAGGRNEQFF; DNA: TGTGCCAGCAGTGTGTTAGCGGGAGGGCGCAATGAGCAGTTCTTC
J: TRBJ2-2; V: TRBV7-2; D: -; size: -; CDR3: CASNGFRGTGELFF; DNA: TGTGCCAGCAACGGCTTCCGGGGGACCGGGGAGCTGTTTTTT
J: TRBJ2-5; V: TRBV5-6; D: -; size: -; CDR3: CASSGQRKETQYF; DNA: TGTGCCAGCTCCGGACAGAGAAAAGAGACCCAGTACTTC
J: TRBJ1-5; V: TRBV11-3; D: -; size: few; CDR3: CASSLESNQPQHF; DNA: TGTGCCAGCAGCTTAGAGAGTAATCAGCCCCAGCATTTT
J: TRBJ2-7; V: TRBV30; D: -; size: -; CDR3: CAWTADSYEQYF; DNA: TGTGCCTGGACGGCGGATTCCTACGAGCAGTACTTC
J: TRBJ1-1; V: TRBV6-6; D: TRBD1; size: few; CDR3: CASSTQGATEAFF; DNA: TGTGCCAGCAGTACCCAGGGGGCCACTGAAGCTTTCTTT
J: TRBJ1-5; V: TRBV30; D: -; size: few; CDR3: CAWSDSRGNQPQHF; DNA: TGTGCCTGGAGTGATTCTCGGGGAAATCAGCCCCAGCATTTT
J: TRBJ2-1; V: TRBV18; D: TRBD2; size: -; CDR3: CASSPQRSGSDEQFF; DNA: TGTGCCAGCTCACCACAGCGGAGCGGGAGCGATGAGCAGTTCTTC
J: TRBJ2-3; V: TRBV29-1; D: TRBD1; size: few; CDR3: CSVEGRQGHGGSRTTDTQYF; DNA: TGCAGCGTTGAAGGAAGACAGGGGCACGGCGGGTCGCGGACCACAGATACGCAGTATTTT
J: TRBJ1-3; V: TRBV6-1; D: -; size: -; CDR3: CATTAGDSSGNTIYF; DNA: TGTGCCACCACTGCCGGCGACAGCTCTGGAAACACCATATATTTT
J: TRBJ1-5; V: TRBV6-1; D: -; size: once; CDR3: CASSGPGALVNQPQHF; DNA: TGTGCCAGCAGTGGCCCCGGAGCCCTAGTCAATCAGCCCCAGCATTTT
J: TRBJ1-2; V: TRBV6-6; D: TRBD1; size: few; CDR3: CASSPRDRVYGYTF; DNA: TGTGCCAGCAGTCCCCGGGACAGGGTCTATGGCTACACCTTC
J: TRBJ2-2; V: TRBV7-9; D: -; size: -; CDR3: CASSDSKRVTGELFF; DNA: TGTGCCAGCAGCGATTCGAAGAGGGTGACCGGGGAGCTGTTTTTT
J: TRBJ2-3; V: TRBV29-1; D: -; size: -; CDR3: CSVGGSGARGSTDTQYF; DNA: TGCAGCGTTGGGGGTAGCGGGGCCAGGGGGAGCACAGATACGCAGTATTTT
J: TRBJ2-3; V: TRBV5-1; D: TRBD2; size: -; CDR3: CASSLETGLSSGISRRTDTQYF; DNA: TGCGCCAGCAGCTTGGAGACTGGGTTGTCTAGCGGAATCTCTCGAAGGACAGATACGCAGTATTTT
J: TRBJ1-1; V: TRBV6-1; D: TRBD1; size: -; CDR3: CASTFTGGRTEAFF; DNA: TGTGCCAGCACTTTCACAGGGGGCCGGACTGAAGCTTTCTTT
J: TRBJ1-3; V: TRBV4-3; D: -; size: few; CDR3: CASSQDPPGPSGNTIYF; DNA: TGCGCCAGCAGCCAAGATCCCCCAGGCCCCTCTGGAAACACCATATATTTT
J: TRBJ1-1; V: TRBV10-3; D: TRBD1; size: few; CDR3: CAIRETGAATEAFF; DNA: TGTGCCATCAGGGAGACAGGGGCGGCCACTGAAGCTTTCTTT
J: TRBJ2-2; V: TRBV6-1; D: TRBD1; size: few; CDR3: CASEGRQGFVGELFF; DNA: TGTGCCAGCGAAGGCAGACAGGGGTTCGTCGGGGAGCTGTTTTTT
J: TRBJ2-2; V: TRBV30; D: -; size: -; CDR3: CAWSGSVTNTGELFF; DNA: TGTGCCTGGAGTGGTTCAGTAACCAACACCGGGGAGCTGTTTTTT
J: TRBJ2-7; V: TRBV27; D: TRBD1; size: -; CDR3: CASRPRTGVGTSSYEQYF; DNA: TGTGCCAGCAGACCTCGGACAGGGGTGGGGACGAGCTCCTACGAGCAGTACTTC
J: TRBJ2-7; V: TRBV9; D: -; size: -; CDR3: CASSAQTGNYEQYF; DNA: TGTGCCAGCAGCGCCCAAACAGGGAACTACGAGCAGTACTTC
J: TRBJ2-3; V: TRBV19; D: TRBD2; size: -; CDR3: CASSIGGRLAEKDTQYF; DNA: TGTGCCAGTAGTATAGGGGGCAGACTAGCGGAGAAGGATACGCAGTATTTT
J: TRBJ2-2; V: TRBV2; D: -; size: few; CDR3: CASNPPGGAVSELFF; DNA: TGTGCCAGCAACCCCCCGGGGGGCGCCGTCTCGGAGCTGTTTTTT
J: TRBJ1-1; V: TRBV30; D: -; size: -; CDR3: CAWSVRVEAFF; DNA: TGTGCCTGGAGTGTACGGGTTGAAGCTTTCTTT
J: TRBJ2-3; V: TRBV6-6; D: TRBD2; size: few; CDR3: CASSFGTTTDTQYF; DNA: TGTGCCAGCAGTTTCGGGACTACCACAGATACGCAGTATTTT
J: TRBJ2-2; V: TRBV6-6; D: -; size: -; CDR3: CASSYSSRGGELFF; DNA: TGTGCCAGCAGTTACTCGTCCAGGGGAGGGGAGCTGTTTTTT
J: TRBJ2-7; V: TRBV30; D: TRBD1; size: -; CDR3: CAWERQGSWEQYF; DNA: TGTGCCTGGGAGAGACAGGGATCGTGGGAGCAGTACTTC